A selection of T cell receptor beta chains follows, all from one sample in a study of shared clonotypes between healthy human individuals. TCRdb keeps only in-frame clones here, not all; method: immunoSEQ multiplex PCR. Here the sample spans under 1 million clones, 85% to 95% being singletons. Sequencing was carried out using naive CD8+ T cells sorted from blood. These receptors all stem from a man aged 25 to 45 in good health. The CDR3 runs from the conserved cysteine through the conserved F or W. A D gene is named only where the DNA matches it firmly. Only part of the rows carry a size: once, few, many, or a class if the clone is expanded.

v_gene	j_gene	d_gene	abundance	CDR3nt	CDR3aa
TRBV27	TRBJ2-7	.	.	TGTGCCAGCAGTTTGTTTTGGGGTGACGAGCAGTACTTC	CASSLFWGDEQYF
TRBV11-1	TRBJ2-1	TRBD2	.	TGTGCCAGCAGCCCAGGGACTAGCGGGAGTATCAACAATGAGCAGTTCTTC	CASSPGTSGSINNEQFF
TRBV28	TRBJ1-5	.	once	TGTGCCAGCAGCCCCTTAGCCGGAGGGGAGAATCAGCCCCAGCATTTT	CASSPLAGGENQPQHF
TRBV5-1	TRBJ2-7	.	.	TGCGCCAGCAGCTTCACAACAGGGTACGAGCAGTACTTC	CASSFTTGYEQYF
TRBV11-2	TRBJ2-3	TRBD2	.	TGTGCCAGCAGCGATACTAGCGGCACAGATACGCAGTATTTT	CASSDTSGTDTQYF
TRBV9	TRBJ1-4	TRBD1	.	TGTGCCAGCAGCGAACAGGGGACGAATGAAAAACTGTTTTTT	CASSEQGTNEKLFF
TRBV27	TRBJ2-1	.	.	TGTGCCAGCAGTTTGCCGGGAAGGTATGAGCAGTTCTTC	CASSLPGRYEQFF
TRBV28	TRBJ2-3	TRBD1	.	TGTGCCAGCTCCGGGGACAGCTCAGATACGCAGTATTTT	CASSGDSSDTQYF
TRBV2	TRBJ2-7	.	few	TGTGCCAGCAGTGGACAGGTGTACGAGCAGTACTTC	CASSGQVYEQYF
TRBV15	TRBJ2-7	.	.	TGTGCCACCAGCGGAGCAATGGGATACTACGAGCAGTACTTC	CATSGAMGYYEQYF
TRBV7-9	TRBJ1-2	.	once	TGTGCCAGCAGCTTAGATGGACAGATTTATGGCTACACCTTC	CASSLDGQIYGYTF
TRBV2	TRBJ2-7	.	.	TGTGCCAGCAGTGAAGACGACGAGCAGTACTTC	CASSEDDEQYF
TRBV29-1	TRBJ2-1	TRBD2	.	TGCAGCGTTTGGCTAGCGGGAGTTTTAAATGAGCAGTTCTTC	CSVWLAGVLNEQFF
TRBV9	TRBJ1-5	TRBD1	.	TGTGCCAGCAGCGCCACAGGGGGTGGCAATCAGCCCCAGCATTTT	CASSATGGGNQPQHF
TRBV10-3	TRBJ2-2	.	.	TGTGCCAGCCAGGACGGGAATACACCGGGAGAGCTGTTTTTT	CASQDGNTPGELFF
TRBV2	TRBJ2-7	TRBD2	few	TGTGCCAGCAGAGGGACTAGCTCTTCCTACGAGCAGTACTTC	CASRGTSSSYEQYF
TRBV27	TRBJ1-5	.	few	TGTGCCAGCAGTTACCTAGGGCCAGCCTGGGAGCCCCAGCATTTT	CASSYLGPAWEPQHF
TRBV28	TRBJ2-7	.	.	TGTGCCAGCAGTTTAAGCCCCACCCGGACAGACGGCTCCAAGGATGAGCAGTACTTC	CASSLSPTRTDGSKDEQYF
TRBV29-1	TRBJ2-3	.	.	TGCAGCGCCGAACCCGACGAGGATACGCAGTATTTT	CSAEPDEDTQYF
TRBV28	TRBJ2-4	TRBD1	.	TGTGCCAGCAGTTACACAGGGGGCGCCGACAAAAACATTCAGTACTTC	CASSYTGGADKNIQYF
TRBV23-1	TRBJ2-2	TRBD1	.	TGCGCCAGCAGTCAACTGGGACAGGGTGCCGGGGAGCTGTTTTTT	CASSQLGQGAGELFF
TRBV6-5	TRBJ2-7	TRBD2	.	TGTGCCAGCAGTTATGGGGGGGTTATACACGAGCAGTACTTC	CASSYGGVIHEQYF
TRBV28	TRBJ1-4	.	.	TGTGCCAGCAGTTTTGGAGGGGATCATGAAAAACTGTTTTTT	CASSFGGDHEKLFF
TRBV4-1	TRBJ1-1	TRBD1	.	TGCGCCAGCAGCCAAGTAGGGGTCAGGGGGGACACTGAAGCTTTCTTT	CASSQVGVRGDTEAFF
TRBV9	TRBJ1-3	.	.	TGTGCCAGCAGCGTAGACTCTGGAAACACCATATATTTT	CASSVDSGNTIYF
TRBV10-3	TRBJ2-1	TRBD2	.	TGTGCCATCAGGCCGACTAGCGGGAGCTCCTACAATGAGCAGTTCTTC	CAIRPTSGSSYNEQFF
TRBV2	TRBJ2-6	TRBD1	once	TGTGCCAGCGCGCCGGGACAGGGGTTATCCTCTGGGGCCAACGTCCTGACTTTC	CASAPGQGLSSGANVLTF
TRBV4-2	TRBJ2-1	TRBD2	.	TGTGCCAGCAGCCAGCCTAGCGGGACGTCTTACAATGAGCAGTTCTTC	CASSQPSGTSYNEQFF
TRBV4-1	TRBJ2-7	TRBD2	.	TGCGCCAGCAGCCAGATCCCCTTAGCGGGAGGGAGGCAGTACTTC	CASSQIPLAGGRQYF
TRBV15	TRBJ2-1	TRBD2	.	TGTGCCACCAGCAGCCGCCTGACTAGCGGGAACTATGAGCAGTTCTTC	CATSSRLTSGNYEQFF
TRBV27	TRBJ1-5	TRBD1	.	TGTGCCAGCAGTTTACAGGGGGCGTGGGGCAATCAGCCCCAGCATTTT	CASSLQGAWGNQPQHF